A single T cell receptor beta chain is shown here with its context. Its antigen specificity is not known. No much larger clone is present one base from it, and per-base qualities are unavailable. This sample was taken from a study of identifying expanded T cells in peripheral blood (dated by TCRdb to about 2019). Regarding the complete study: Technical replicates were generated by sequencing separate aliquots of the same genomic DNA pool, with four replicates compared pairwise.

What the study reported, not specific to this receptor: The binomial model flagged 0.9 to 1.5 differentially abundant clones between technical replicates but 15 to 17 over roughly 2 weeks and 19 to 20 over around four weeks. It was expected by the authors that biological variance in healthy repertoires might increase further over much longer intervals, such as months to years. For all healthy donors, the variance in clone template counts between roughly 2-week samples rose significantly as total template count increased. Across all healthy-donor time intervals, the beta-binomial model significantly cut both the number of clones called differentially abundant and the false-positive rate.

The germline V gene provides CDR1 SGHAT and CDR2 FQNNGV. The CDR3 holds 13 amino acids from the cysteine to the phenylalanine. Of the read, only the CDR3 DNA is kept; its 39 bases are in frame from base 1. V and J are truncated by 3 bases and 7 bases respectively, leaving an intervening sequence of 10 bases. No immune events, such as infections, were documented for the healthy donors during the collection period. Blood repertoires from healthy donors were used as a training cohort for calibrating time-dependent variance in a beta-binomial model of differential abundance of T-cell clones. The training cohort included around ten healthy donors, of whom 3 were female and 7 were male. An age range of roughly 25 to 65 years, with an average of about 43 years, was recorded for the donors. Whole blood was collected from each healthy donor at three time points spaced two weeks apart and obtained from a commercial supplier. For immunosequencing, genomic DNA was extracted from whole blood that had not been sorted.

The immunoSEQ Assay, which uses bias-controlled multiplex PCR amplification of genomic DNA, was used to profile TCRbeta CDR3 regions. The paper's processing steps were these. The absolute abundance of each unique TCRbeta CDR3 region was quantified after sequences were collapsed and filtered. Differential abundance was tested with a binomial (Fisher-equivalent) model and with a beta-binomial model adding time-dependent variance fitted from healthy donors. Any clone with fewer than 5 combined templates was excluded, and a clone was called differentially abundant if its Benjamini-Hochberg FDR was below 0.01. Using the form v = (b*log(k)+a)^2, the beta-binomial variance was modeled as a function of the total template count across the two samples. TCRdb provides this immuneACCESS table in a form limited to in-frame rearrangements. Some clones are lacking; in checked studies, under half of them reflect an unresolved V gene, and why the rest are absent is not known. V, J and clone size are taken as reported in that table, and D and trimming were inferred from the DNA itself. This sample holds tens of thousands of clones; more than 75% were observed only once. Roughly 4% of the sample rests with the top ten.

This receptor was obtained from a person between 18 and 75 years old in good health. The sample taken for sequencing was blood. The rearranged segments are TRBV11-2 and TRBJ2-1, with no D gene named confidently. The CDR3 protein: CASSLGFVNEQFF. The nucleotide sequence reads TGTGCCAGCAGCTTGGGGTTTGTGAATGAGCAGTTCTTC.